The present T cell receptor beta chain was sequenced within a study of Graves' ophthalmopathy and Graves' hyperthyroidism. Per germline, CDR1 SGHTA and CDR2 FQGNSA. The germline V and J ends were trimmed by 7 bases and 8 bases, with 14 bases remaining between them. The CDR3 length is 12 residues. Findings of the study overall: Forecasting of ophthalmopathy progression by the model achieved over 55% sensitivity and 72% to 75% specificity.

Among the exclusions were patients with other autoimmune diseases, uncontrolled infections, pregnancy or lactation. This clonotype has ten or more counts. Its antigen is unidentified. Amplification of the TCR beta CDR3 regions used RNA transcripts (as template). The first round was an RT-PCR with HTBI primers, and the second round was a multiplex PCR. Via MiXCR, TCRdb re-called the multiplex PCR reads, giving one row per CDR3 protein. The profile covers around 1.1 million distinct CDR3 sequences, with about 36% appearing a single time and around 10% taken by the ten largest. Sequenced material: peripheral blood or thyroid tissue (not recorded which). The V and J genes are TRBV7-2 and TRBJ1-2; possible D gene TRBD1, 5 bases. The receptor was isolated from an adult man with Graves' hyperthyroidism. The CDR3: CASTEGWLGYTF. In nucleotides, the CDR3 is TGTGCCAGCACCGAGGGGTGGTTAGGCTACACCTTC. Supplemented by reference TRBV7-2 and TRBJ1-2, the full variable domain reads GAGVSQSPSNKVTEKGKDVELRCDPISGHTALYWYRQSLGQGLEFLIYFQGNSAPDKSGLPSDRFSAERTGGSVSTLTIQRTQQEDSAVYLCASTEGWLGYTFGSGTRLTVV.